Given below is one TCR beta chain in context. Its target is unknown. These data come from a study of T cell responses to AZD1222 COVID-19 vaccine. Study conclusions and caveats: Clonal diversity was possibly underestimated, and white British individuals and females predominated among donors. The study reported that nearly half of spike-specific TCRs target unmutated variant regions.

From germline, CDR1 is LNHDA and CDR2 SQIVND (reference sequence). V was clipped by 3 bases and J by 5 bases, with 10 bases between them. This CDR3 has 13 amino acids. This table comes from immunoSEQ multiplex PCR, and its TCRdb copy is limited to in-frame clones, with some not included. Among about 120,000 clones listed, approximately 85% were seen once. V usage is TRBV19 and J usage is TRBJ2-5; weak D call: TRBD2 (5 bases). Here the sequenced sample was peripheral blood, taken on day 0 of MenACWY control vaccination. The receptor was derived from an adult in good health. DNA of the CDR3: TGTGCCAGTAGTATGACACTAGGGGAGACCCAGTACTTC. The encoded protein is CASSMTLGETQYF.